The clone carrying this T cell receptor beta chain showed up just a few times. Time point given: patch test 1, 2 weeks after DPC sensitization. Regarding treatment: therapeutic diphenylcyclopropenone sensitization with weekly scalp DPC. TCRdb processed the RACE reads anew with MiXCR; each CDR3 protein has one entry. The sample includes fewer than 400,000 distinct CDR3 sequences, about 7% of them seen just once. Germline CDR1 is MDHEN and CDR2 is SYDVKM. The length of the CDR3 is 13 residues. Trimming pared 10 bases from V and 7 bases from J, leaving 20 bases between. This sample is part of a study of human T cells and chemical hapten exposure.

This TCR derives from a woman under 30 with alopecia areata. Some clones in this sample may be carry-over from other donors' samples. This chain links TRBV28 with TRBJ2-7, with D perhaps given as TRBD1 or TRBD2 (6 bases each). This specimen was whole blood, taken in connection with sensitization to the hapten diphenylcyclopropenone (DPC). The CDR3 DNA reads as TGTGCCACCCGCCAGGGGACGGCGGGAGAGCAGTACTTC. This sequence encodes CATRQGTAGEQYF.